The 5 T cell receptor beta chains given below trace back to one sample, sequenced in a study of identical twins. TCRdb ran MiXCR on the 5' RACE reads and lists one entry per CDR3 protein. The data show 450,000 or so distinct CDR3 sequences, around 14% seen once. These data also featured in a second study, about yellow fever vaccine responses in identical twins.

The sample taken for sequencing was CD4+ T cells sorted from blood. The receptors here all came from a woman under 30 in good health.

The CDR3 sequence: CASSPKGGGSYEQYF. CDR3 in DNA: TGTGCCAGCAGCCCTAAGGGGGGAGGCTCCTACGAGCAGTACTTC. The chain is built from TRBV7-8 and TRBJ2-7; possibly TRBD1 or TRBD2 for D (6 bases each). The germline V gene has CDR1 SGHVS and CDR2 FQNEAQ. The CDR3 sequence is 15 residues long. Trimming cost V 5 bases and J 0 bases, with 14 bases left between them.

This clonotype was counted a single time. This chain connects TRBV25-1 to TRBJ2-3; 13 positions match TRBD2. The CDR3 is 18 amino acids. V trimming: 8 bases; J trimming: 2 bases; junction bases outside the gene matches: 13. Germline lookup yields CDR1 MGHDK and CDR2 SYGVNS. CDR3 residues: CASSLTSGGLGLTDTQYF. In nucleotides, the CDR3 is TGTGCCAGCTCTCTGACTAGCGGGGGGCTCGGACTCACAGATACGCAGTATTTT.

This chain connects TRBV5-1 to TRBJ1-6; TRBD1 matches at 7 bases. The V gene end was trimmed by 2 bases and the J gene end by 3 bases; junction bases not matched to a gene: 5. This CDR3 is 16 amino acids long. Germline V gives CDR1 SGHRS, CDR2 YFSETQ. Written as DNA, the CDR3 is TGCGCCAGCAGCTTTACAGGGGAACTCTATAATTCACCCCTCCACTTT. Its translation is CASSFTGELYNSPLHF.

This clonotype has a count of ten or more. The CDR3 DNA is TGTGCCAGCAGCCTCGGGGGAGGGCAGTTCTTC. This sequence encodes CASSLGGGQFF. V is TRBV6-2 or TRBV6-3 and J is TRBJ2-1, with D perhaps matching TRBD2 (6 bases). V was pared by 6 bases and J by 12 bases, with 12 bases between. Per germline, CDR1 MNHEY and CDR2 SVGEGT. The CDR3 extends over 11 amino acids.

This chain uses TRBV6-5 with TRBJ2-7, with D perhaps TRBD2 (5 bases). Trimming left V 4 bases short and J 3 bases short, with 13 bases between. Germline lookup yields CDR1 MNHEY and CDR2 SVGAGI. The CDR3 runs to 14 residues. The CDR3 loop is CASSSPGSDYEQYF. The CDR3 DNA follows: TGTGCCAGCAGTTCCCCGGGATCGGACTACGAGCAGTACTTC.